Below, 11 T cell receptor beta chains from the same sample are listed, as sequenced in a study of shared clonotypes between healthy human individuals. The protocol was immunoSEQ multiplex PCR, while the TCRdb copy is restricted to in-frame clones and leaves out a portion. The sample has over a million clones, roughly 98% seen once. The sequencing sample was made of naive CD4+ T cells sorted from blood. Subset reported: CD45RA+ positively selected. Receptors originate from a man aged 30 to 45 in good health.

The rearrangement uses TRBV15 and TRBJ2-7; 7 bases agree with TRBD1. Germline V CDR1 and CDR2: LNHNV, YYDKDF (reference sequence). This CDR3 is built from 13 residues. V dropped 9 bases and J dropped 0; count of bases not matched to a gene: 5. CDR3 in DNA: TGTGCCACAAGGGACAGCGGCTCCTACGAGCAGTACTTC. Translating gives CATRDSGSYEQYF.

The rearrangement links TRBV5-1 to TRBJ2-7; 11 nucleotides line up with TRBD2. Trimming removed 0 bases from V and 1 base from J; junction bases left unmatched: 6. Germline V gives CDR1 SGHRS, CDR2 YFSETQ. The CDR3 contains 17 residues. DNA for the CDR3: TGCGCCAGCAGCTTGGGACTAGCGGGGAGTTTTTCCTACGAGCAGTACTTC. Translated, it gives CASSLGLAGSFSYEQYF.

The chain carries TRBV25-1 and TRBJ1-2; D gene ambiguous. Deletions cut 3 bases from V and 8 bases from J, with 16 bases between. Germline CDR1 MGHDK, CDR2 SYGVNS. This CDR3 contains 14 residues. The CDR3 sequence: CASSDSTARRGYTF. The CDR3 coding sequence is TGTGCCAGCAGTGATTCAACCGCCAGGAGGGGCTACACCTTC.

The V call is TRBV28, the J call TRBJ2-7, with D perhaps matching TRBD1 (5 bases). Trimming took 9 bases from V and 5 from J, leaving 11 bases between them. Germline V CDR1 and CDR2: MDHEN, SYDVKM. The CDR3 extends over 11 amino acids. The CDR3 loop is CASQGPNEQYF. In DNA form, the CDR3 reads TGTGCCAGTCAGGGTCCTAACGAGCAGTACTTC. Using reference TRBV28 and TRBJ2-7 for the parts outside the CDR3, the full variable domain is DVKVTQSSRYLVKRTGEKVFLECVQDMDHENMFWYRQDPGLGLRLIYFSYDVKMKEKGDIPEGYSVSREKKERFSLILESASTNQTSMYLCASQGPNEQYFGPGTRLTVT.

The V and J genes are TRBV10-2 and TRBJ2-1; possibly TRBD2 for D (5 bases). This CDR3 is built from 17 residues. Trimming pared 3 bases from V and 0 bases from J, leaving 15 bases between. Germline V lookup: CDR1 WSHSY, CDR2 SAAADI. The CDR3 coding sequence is TGCGCCAGCAGTGACCCTACTAGACCCCCCTCCTACAATGAGCAGTTCTTC. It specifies CASSDPTRPPSYNEQFF.

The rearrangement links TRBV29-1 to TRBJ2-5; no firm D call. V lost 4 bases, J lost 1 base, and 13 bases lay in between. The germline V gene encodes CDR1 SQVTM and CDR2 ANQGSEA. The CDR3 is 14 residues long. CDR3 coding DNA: TGCAGCGTTGGGTCGCGCCTATCCCAAGAGACCCAGTACTTC. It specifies CSVGSRLSQETQYF.

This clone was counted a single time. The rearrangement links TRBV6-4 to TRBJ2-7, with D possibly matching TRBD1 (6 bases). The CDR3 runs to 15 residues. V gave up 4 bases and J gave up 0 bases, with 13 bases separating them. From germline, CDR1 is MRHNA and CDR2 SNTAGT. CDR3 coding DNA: TGTGCCAGCAGTGTTGAGACAGGCCTCTCCTACGAGCAGTACTTC. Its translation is CASSVETGLSYEQYF.

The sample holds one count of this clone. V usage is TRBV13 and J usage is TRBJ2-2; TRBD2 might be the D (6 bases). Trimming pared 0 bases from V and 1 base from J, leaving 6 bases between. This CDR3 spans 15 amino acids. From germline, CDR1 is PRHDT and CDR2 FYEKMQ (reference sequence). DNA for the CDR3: TGTGCCAGCAGCTTAGGGACTAGGAACACCGGGGAGCTGTTTTTT. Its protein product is CASSLGTRNTGELFF.

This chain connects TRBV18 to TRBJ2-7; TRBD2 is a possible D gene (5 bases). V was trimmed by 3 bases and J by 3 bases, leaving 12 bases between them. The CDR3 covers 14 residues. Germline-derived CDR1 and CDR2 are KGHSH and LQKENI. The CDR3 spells CASSPSNEGYEQYF. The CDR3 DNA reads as TGTGCCAGCTCACCCAGTAACGAGGGCTACGAGCAGTACTTC.

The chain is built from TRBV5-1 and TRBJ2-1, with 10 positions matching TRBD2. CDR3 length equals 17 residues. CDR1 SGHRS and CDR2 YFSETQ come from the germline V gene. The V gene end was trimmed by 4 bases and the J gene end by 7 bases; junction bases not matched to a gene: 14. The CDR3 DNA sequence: TGCGCCAGCAGCGAGCAAGCGGGAGGGCGTTTTTGGAATGAGCAGTTCTTC. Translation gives CASSEQAGGRFWNEQFF.

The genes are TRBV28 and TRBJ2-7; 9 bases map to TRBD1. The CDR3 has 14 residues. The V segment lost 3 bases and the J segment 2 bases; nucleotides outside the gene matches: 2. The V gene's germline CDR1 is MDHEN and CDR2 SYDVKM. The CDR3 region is CASSFWTGAYEQYF. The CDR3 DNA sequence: TGTGCCAGCAGTTTTTGGACAGGGGCCTACGAGCAGTACTTC. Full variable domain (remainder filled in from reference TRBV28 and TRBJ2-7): DVKVTQSSRYLVKRTGEKVFLECVQDMDHENMFWYRQDPGLGLRLIYFSYDVKMKEKGDIPEGYSVSREKKERFSLILESASTNQTSMYLCASSFWTGAYEQYFGPGTRLTVT.